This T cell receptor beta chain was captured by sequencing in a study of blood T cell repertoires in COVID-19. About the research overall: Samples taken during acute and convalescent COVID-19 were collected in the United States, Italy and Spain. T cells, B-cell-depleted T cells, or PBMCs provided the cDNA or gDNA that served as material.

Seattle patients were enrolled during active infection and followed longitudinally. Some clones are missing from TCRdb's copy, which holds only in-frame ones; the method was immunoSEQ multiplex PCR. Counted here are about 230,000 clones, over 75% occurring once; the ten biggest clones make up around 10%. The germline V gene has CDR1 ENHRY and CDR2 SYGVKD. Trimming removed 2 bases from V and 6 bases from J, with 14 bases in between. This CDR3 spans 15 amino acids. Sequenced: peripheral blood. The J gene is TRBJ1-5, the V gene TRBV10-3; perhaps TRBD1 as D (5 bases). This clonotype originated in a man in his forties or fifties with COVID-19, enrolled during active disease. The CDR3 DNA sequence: TGTGCCATCAGTGAGCTCGGTGGGGGGACTCAGCCCCAGCATTTT. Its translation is CAISELGGGTQPQHF.